This T cell receptor beta chain was profiled in a study of T cells after yellow fever vaccination (dated by TCRdb to 2018 to 2020). Broadly, across the study: The SMART-Seq v4 Ultra Low Input RNA kit was used to prepare libraries from fractions with low cell numbers. Blood samples were taken at several timepoints before and after primary and secondary immunization, and bulk PBMC replicates and cell subsets were isolated. Two healthy male donors, one aged 18 to 30 and one aged 30 to 40 years, were included in the cohort. Bulk TCR alpha and beta repertoires were sequenced longitudinally to track T-cell clones before and after primary and booster YFV17D yellow fever vaccination. Points the paper makes about the study in general: FACS-sorted repertoires could contain abundant contaminating clonotypes from the bulk population, so computational filtering was required. After the booster, most clones that had expanded after primary vaccination were detected again (over 95% of CD4 and around nine tenths of CD8), suggesting broad maintenance of memory. Because the study included only a couple of donors, the extent to which the findings can be generalized is limited. A small share of clonotypes was detected in both CD4 and CD8 compartments, with the overlap likely arising from convergent recombination. The secondary T-cell response was weaker than the primary response but faster, peaking on day 5 instead of day 15.

Sample treatment or condition, as interpreted from the label and publication: live attenuated yellow fever vaccine strain. A standard Ficoll-Paque protocol was used to isolate PBMCs from peripheral blood. Dynabeads CD4 and CD8 positive selection kits were used to isolate the CD4 and CD8 T-cell fractions. RNA was extracted with TriZol from bulk PBMCs, CD4 and CD8 fractions, and dextramer-positive and dextramer-negative fractions. The CDR3 goes from the cysteine to the phenylalanine over 15 residues. Just CDR3 DNA is preserved here, 45 bases in frame from base 1. Via the germline V gene, CDR1 is SQVTM and CDR2 ANQGSEA. V is clipped by 4 bases and J by 1 base, and the sequence between their germline boundaries is 15 bases long. TCR cDNA was made using 5'RACE template switching, a step that added a universal primer site and unique molecular identifiers. cDNA synthesis was primed from both the TCR alpha and TCR beta constant segments. Two PCR steps were used to amplify libraries, with sample barcodes and sequencing adapters being added in the second step. Sequencing of the libraries was done on either Illumina HiSeq 2500 (2x100 bp) or NovaSeq (2x150 bp). Per the authors' processing: MIGEC handled demultiplexing of reads and collapsing into UMI consensus sequences, while MiXCR performed V(D)J alignment. Using edgeR on replicate PBMC samples, clonotypes were called vaccine-responding if FDR was below 0.01 and the log2 fold change was above 5 up to day 15. Each bulk clonotype was labeled CD4 or CD8 based on which sequenced repertoire, CD4 or CD8, contained the clonotype at higher abundance. TCRdb redid the processing of the public reads, applying fastp at Q25 and MiXCR, and retained in-frame beta chains. Each entry is one CDR3 protein sequence, shown with its most common DNA and genes. Here the V and J calls rest on TCRdb's processing, not on the authors' analysis. Here the sample has around 140,000 distinct CDR3 sequences; about 6.2% occur a single time. More than 0.55% of the sample comes from the top ten.

This clonotype was seen at least ten times. It lacks a known antigen. Base qualities were left out, and no much larger clone turns up one base away. This clonotype was obtained from a man aged 25-45 years who received the YFV17D yellow fever vaccine. Specimen: CD4+ T cells sorted from PBMCs, collected 10 days after the yellow fever booster vaccination. The rearrangement combines TRBV29-1 with TRBJ2-3; the best D guess is TRBD2, with 5 bases matching. The CDR3 region reads CSVALTARGTDTQYF. The nucleotide sequence reads as follows: TGCAGCGTTGCTCTGACCGCGCGGGGCACAGATACGCAGTATTTT.